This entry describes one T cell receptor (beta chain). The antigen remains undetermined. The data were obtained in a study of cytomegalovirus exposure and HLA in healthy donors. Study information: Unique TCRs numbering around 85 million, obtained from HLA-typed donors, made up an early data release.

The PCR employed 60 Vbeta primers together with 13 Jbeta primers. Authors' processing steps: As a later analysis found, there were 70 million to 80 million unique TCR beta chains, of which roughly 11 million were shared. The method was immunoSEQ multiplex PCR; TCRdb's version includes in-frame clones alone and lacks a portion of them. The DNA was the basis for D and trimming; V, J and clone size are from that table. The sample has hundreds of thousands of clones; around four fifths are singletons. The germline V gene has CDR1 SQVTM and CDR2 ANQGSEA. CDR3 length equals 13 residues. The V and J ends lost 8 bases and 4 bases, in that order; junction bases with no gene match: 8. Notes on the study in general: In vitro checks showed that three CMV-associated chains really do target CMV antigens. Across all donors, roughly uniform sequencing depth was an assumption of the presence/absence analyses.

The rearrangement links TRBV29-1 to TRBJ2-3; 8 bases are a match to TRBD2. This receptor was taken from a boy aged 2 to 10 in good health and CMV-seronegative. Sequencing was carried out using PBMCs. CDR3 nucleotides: TGCAGCTTGCCGGGGGGGCGTCCAGATACGCAGTATTTT. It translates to CSLPGGRPDTQYF.